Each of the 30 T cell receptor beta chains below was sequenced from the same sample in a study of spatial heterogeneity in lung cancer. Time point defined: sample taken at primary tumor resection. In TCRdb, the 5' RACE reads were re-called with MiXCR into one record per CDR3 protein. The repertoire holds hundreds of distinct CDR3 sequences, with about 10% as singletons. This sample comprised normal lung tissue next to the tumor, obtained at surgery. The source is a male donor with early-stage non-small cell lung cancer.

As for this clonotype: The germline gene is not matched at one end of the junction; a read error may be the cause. The CDR3 DNA reads TGTTCCAGCAGCGTGTCTCCACAGGACAGCAGCTCCTACGAGCAGTACTTC. It yields the protein CSSSVSPQDSSSYEQYF. The V and J genes are TRBV9 and TRBJ2-7, with D possibly being TRBD1 (6 bases). This CDR3 is built from 17 residues. Germline V gene data show CDR1 as SGDLS and CDR2 as YYNGEE.

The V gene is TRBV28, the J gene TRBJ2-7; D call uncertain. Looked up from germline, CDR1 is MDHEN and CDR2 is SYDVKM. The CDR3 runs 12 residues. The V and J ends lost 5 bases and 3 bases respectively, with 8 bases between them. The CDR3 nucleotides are TGTGCCAGCAGTCAGGATGACTACGAGCAGTACTTC. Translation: CASSQDDYEQYF.

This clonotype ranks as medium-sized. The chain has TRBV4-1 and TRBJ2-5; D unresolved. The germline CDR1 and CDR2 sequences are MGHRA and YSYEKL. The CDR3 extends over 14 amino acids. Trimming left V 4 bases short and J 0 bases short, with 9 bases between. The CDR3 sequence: CASSPQSYQETQYF. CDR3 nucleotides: TGCGCCAGCAGCCCGCAGTCGTACCAAGAGACCCAGTACTTC.

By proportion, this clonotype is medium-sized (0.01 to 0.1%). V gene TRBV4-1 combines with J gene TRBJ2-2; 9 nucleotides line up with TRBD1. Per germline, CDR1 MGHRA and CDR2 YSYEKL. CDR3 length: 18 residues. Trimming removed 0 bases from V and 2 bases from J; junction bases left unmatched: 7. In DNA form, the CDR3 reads TGCGCCAGCAGCCAAGAAATTACGGGACAGGGTAACACCGGGGAGCTGTTTTTT. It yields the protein CASSQEITGQGNTGELFF.

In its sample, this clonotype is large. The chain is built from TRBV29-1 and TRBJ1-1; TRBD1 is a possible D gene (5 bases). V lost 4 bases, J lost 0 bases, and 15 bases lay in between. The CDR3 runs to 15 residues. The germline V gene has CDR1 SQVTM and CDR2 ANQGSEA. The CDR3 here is CSVVSGAGLNTEAFF. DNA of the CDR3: TGCAGCGTTGTAAGCGGGGCAGGGTTGAACACTGAAGCTTTCTTT.

CDR3 in DNA: TGTGCCAGCAGCGCCGAGGACAGATACGAGACCCAGTACTTC. It translates to CASSAEDRYETQYF. The chain is built from TRBV9 and TRBJ2-5; tentatively, D is TRBD1 (6 bases). The CDR3 runs 14 residues. Trimming removed 3 bases from V and 5 bases from J, with 14 bases in between. Germline-derived CDR1 and CDR2 are SGDLS and YYNGEE.

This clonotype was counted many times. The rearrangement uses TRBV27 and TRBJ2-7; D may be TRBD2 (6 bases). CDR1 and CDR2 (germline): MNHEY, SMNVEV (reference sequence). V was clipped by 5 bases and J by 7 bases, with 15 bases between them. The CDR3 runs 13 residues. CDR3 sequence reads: CASSPTGAGEQYF. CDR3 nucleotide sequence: TGTGCCAGCAGTCCGACTGGAGCGGGTGAGCAGTACTTC.

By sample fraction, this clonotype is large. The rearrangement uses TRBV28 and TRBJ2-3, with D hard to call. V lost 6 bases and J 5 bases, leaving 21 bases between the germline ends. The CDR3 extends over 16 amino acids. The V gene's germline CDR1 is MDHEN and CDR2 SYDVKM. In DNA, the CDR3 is TGTGCCAGCAGCCCGATTACCGGGTCTTGGGGAGATACGCAGTATTTT. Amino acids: CASSPITGSWGDTQYF.

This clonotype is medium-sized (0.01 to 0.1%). CDR3 amino acids: CASSQSRGYQPQHF. The CDR3 DNA reads as TGCGCCAGCAGCCAGAGCAGGGGATATCAGCCCCAGCATTTT. The chain links TRBV4-3 to TRBJ1-5, with D perhaps TRBD1 (6 bases). CDR3 length: 14 residues. Germline-derived CDR1 and CDR2 are LGHNA and YSLEER. The V end was cut by 3 bases, the J end by 5 bases, with 11 bases between.

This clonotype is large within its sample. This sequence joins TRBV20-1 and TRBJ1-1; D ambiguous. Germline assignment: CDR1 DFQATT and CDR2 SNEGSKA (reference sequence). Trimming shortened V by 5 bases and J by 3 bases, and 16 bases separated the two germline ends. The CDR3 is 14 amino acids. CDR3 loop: CSAPRQTADTEAFF. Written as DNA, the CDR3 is TGCAGTGCTCCCCGCCAGACCGCCGACACTGAAGCTTTCTTT.

The CDR3 is CSVRQGWAGELFF. CDR3 coding DNA: TGCAGCGTAAGACAGGGGTGGGCCGGGGAGCTGTTTTTT. The chain uses TRBV29-1 and TRBJ2-2, with 8 bases that match TRBD1. CDR3 length equals 13 residues. Germline V gene data show CDR1 as SQVTM and CDR2 as ANQGSEA. V gave up 6 bases and J gave up 6 bases; unmatched junction bases: 6.

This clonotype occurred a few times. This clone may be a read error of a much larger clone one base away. The CDR3 bases are TGCAGCGTTGTCCCTGCTGGCGGGTGGTCAGGAGAGACCCAGTACTTC. Translated, it gives CSVVPAGGWSGETQYF. This sequence joins TRBV29-1 and TRBJ2-5; a possible D gene is TRBD2 (5 bases). Germline CDR1 and CDR2: SQVTM and ANQGSEA. The CDR3 covers 16 residues. Trimming took 4 bases from V and 4 from J, leaving 22 bases between them.

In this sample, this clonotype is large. The CDR3 protein is CASSFRSGQDPEQYF. The CDR3 DNA reads as TGTGCCAGCAGCTTCCGCTCGGGACAGGACCCCGAGCAGTACTTC. The J gene is TRBJ2-7, the V gene TRBV5-4, with TRBD1 matching 8 bases. V gave up 2 bases and J gave up 6 bases; unmatched junction bases: 10. This CDR3 is 15 amino acids long. From germline, CDR1 is SGHNT and CDR2 YYREEE (reference sequence).

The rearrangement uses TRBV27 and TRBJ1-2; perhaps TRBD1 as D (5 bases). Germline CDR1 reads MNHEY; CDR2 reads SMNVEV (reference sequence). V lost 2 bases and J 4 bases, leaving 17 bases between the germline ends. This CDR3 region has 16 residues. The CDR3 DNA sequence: TGTGCCAGCAGTTTACTTGGTTTAGAGGGGAGCTATGGCTACACCTTC. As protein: CASSLLGLEGSYGYTF.

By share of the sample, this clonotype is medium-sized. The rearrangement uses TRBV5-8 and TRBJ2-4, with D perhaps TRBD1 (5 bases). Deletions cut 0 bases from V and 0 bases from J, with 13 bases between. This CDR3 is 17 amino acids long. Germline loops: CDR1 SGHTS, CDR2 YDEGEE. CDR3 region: CASSLGRAKLAKNIQYF. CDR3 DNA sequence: TGTGCCAGCAGCTTGGGCAGGGCGAAACTAGCCAAAAACATTCAGTACTTC.

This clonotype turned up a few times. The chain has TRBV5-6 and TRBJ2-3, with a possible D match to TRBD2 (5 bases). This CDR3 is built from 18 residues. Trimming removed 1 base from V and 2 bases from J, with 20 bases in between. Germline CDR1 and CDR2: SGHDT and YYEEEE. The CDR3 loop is CASSLRFRDTLYTDTQYF. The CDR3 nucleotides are TGTGCCAGCAGCTTGAGGTTTCGGGATACCCTTTACACAGATACGCAGTATTTT.

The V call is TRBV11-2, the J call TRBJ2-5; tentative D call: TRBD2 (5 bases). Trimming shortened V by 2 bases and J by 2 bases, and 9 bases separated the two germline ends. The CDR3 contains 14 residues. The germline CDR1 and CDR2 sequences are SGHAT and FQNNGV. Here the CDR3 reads CASSLSRGQETQYF. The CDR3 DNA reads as TGTGCCAGCAGCTTAAGTCGGGGTCAAGAGACCCAGTACTTC.

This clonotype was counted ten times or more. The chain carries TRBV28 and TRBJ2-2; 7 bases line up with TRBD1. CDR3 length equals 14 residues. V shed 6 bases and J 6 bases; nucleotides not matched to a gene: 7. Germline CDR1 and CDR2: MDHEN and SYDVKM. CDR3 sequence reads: CASSRWDSPGELFF. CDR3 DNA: TGTGCCAGCAGCCGCTGGGACAGCCCCGGGGAGCTGTTTTTT.

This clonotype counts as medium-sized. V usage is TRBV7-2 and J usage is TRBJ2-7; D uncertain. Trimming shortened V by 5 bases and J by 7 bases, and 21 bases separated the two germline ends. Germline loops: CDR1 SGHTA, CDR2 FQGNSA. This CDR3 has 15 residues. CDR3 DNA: TGTGCCAGCAGCCGTCCCAGTGGGATCCTGGGGGAGCAGTACTTC. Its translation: CASSRPSGILGEQYF.

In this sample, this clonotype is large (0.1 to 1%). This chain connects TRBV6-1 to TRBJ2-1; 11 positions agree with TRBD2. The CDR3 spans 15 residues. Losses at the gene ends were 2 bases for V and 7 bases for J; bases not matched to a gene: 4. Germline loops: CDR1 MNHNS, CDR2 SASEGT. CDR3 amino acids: CASSERTSGLNEQFF. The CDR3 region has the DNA TGTGCCAGCAGTGAAAGGACTAGCGGGCTTAATGAGCAGTTCTTC.

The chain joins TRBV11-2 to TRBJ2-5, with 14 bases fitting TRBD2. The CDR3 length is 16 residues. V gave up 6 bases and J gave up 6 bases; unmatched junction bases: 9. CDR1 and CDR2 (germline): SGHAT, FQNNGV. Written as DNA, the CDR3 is TGTGCCAGCAGGGGGACTAGCGGGGGCACGGTTAAGACCCAGTACTTC. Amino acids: CASRGTSGGTVKTQYF.

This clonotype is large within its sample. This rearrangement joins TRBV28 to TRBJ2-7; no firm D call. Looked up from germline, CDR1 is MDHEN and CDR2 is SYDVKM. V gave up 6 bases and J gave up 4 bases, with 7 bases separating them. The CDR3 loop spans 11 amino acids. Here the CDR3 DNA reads TGTGCCAGCAGCCACACGTACGAGCAGTACTTC. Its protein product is CASSHTYEQYF. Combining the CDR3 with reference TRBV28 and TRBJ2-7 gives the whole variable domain DVKVTQSSRYLVKRTGEKVFLECVQDMDHENMFWYRQDPGLGLRLIYFSYDVKMKEKGDIPEGYSVSREKKERFSLILESASTNQTSMYLCASSHTYEQYFGPGTRLTVT.

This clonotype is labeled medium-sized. CDR3 DNA sequence: TGTGCCAGCACCGTCCAGCCCTCCTACGAGCAGTACTTC. Translated, it gives CASTVQPSYEQYF. The genes are TRBV28 and TRBJ2-7; no firm D call. Germline loops: CDR1 MDHEN, CDR2 SYDVKM. The CDR3 spans 13 residues. The V end lost 7 bases, the J end lost 0 bases, and 10 bases lay between the germline ends.

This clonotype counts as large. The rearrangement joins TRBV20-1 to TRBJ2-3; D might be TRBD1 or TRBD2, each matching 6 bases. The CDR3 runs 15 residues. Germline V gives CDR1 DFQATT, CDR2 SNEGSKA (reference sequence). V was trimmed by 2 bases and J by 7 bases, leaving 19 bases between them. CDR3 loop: CSARPSGSGAYTQYF. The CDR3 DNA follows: TGCAGTGCTAGACCCAGTGGATCGGGGGCATATACGCAGTATTTT.

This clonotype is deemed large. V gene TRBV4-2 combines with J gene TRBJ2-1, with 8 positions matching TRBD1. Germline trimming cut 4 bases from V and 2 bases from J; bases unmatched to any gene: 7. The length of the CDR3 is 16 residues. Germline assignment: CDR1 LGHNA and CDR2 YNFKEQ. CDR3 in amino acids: CASSPLRTGTYNEQFF. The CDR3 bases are TGTGCCAGCAGCCCGCTTAGGACAGGGACCTACAATGAGCAGTTCTTC.

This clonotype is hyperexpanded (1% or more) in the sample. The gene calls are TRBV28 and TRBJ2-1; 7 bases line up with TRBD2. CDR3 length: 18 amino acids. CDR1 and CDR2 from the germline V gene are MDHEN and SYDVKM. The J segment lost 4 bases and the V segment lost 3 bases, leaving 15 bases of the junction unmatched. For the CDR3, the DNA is TGTGCCAGCAGTTTCCTACACCCGGGGAGGGCGGGGTACAATGAGCAGTTCTTC. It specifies CASSFLHPGRAGYNEQFF.

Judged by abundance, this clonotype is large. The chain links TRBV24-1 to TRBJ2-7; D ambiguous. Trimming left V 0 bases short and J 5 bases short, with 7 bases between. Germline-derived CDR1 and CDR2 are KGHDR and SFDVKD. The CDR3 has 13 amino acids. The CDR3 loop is CATSDLDRDEQYF. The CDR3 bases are TGTGCCACCAGTGATTTGGACCGGGACGAGCAGTACTTC.

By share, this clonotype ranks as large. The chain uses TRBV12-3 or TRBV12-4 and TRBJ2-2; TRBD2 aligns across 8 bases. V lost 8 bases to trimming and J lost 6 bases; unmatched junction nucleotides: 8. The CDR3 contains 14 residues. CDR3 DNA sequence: TGTGCCAGCCGCAGTGGGACTAGTGCCGGGGAGCTGTTTTTT. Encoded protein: CASRSGTSAGELFF.

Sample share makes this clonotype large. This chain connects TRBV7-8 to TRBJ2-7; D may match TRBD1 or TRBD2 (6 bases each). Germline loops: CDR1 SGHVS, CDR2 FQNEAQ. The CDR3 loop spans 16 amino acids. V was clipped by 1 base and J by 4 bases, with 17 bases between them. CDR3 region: CASSLEEGGTSYEQYF. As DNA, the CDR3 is TGTGCCAGCAGCTTAGAAGAGGGGGGTACAAGTTACGAGCAGTACTTC.

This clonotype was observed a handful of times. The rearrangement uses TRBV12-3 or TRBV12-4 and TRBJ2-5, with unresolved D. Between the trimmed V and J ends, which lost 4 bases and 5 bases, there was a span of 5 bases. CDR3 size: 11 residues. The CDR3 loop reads CASSYAETQYF. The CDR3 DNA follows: TGTGCCAGCAGTTATGCCGAGACCCAGTACTTC.